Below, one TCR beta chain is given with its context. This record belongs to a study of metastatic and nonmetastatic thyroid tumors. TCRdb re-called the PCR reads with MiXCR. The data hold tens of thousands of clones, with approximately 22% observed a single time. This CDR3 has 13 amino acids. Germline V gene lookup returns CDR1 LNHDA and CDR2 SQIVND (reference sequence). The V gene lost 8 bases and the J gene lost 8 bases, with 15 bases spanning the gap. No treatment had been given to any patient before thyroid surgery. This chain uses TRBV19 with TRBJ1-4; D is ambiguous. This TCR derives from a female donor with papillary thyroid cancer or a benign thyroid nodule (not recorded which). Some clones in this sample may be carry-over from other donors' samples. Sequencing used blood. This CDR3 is CASSPGWKEKLFF. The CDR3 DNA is TGTGCCAGTTCCCCCGGGTGGAAGGAAAAACTGTTTTTT.